These 6 T cell receptor beta chains came from one sample sequenced in a study of neurological immune-mediated disorders. One entry per CDR3 protein results from TCRdb running MiXCR on the 5' RACE reads. The data hold roughly 74,000 distinct CDR3 sequences, with roughly 5.6% observed a single time. Sequencing was performed on PBMCs. These receptors originate from a man younger than 30 with multiple sclerosis.

This clonotype occurred many times. The rearrangement uses TRBV3-1 and TRBJ2-5; TRBD2 matches 10 bases. Germline V lookup: CDR1 LGHDT, CDR2 YNNKEL (reference sequence). The CDR3 contains 15 residues. Unmatched junction bases numbered 8, after V lost 4 bases and J lost 6 bases. The CDR3: CASSPRASGGKTQYF. The CDR3 bases are TGTGCCAGCAGCCCTCGCGCTAGCGGGGGAAAGACCCAGTACTTC.

This clonotype was observed at least ten times. This sequence joins TRBV10-3 and TRBJ2-3, with 12 nucleotides matching TRBD1. Germline V gives CDR1 ENHRY, CDR2 SYGVKD. Trimming took 10 bases from V and 6 from J; bases not matched to a gene: 17. CDR3 length: 17 residues. The CDR3 reads CATALATGTGGADTQYF. The DNA of the CDR3 is TGTGCCACCGCTTTGGCAACCGGGACAGGGGGCGCGGATACGCAGTATTTT.

In this sample, this clonotype turned up many times. The chain joins TRBV20-1 to TRBJ1-1, with D maybe TRBD1 (5 bases). The V gene lost 3 bases and the J gene lost 1 base, with 6 bases spanning the gap. Germline CDR1 reads DFQATT; CDR2 reads SNEGSKA (reference sequence). This CDR3 has 12 residues. The chain's CDR3 is CSARGQNTEAFF. CDR3 DNA sequence: TGCAGTGCTAGGGGGCAGAACACTGAAGCTTTCTTT.

In its sample, this clonotype was seen many times. In DNA, the CDR3 is TGTGCCAGCAGCTCGTCTACACTTAACACTGAAGCTTTCTTT. This encodes CASSSSTLNTEAFF. The chain recombines TRBV7-9 with TRBJ1-1, with D unresolved. CDR3 length: 14 residues. The V end lost 4 bases, the J end lost 2 bases, and 11 bases lay between the germline ends. Germline V gives CDR1 SEHNR, CDR2 FQNEAQ (reference sequence).

This clonotype was counted at least ten times. The chain combines TRBV6-2 or TRBV6-3 with TRBJ2-4; 7 bases are a match to TRBD2. Unmatched junction bases numbered 8, after V lost 6 bases and J lost 3 bases. There are 15 residues in the CDR3. The V gene's germline CDR1 is MNHEY and CDR2 SVGEGT. CDR3 sequence: CASSSAGLYKNIQYF. CDR3 DNA sequence: TGTGCCAGCAGCTCAGCGGGACTATACAAAAACATTCAGTACTTC.

This clonotype was seen many times. V gene TRBV11-2 combines with J gene TRBJ2-1, with 12 bases that match TRBD2. The CDR3 loop spans 17 amino acids. CDR1 SGHAT and CDR2 FQNNGV come from the germline V gene. Trimming at V came to 2 bases and at J to 10 bases, leaving 12 bases not matched to a gene. The DNA of the CDR3 is TGTGCCAGCAGCTTATCGCCTAGCGGGGGGGCCTTGGGCGAGCAGTTCTTC. This sequence encodes CASSLSPSGGALGEQFF.